This is a list of T cell receptor beta chains from one sample in a study of cytomegalovirus exposure and HLA in healthy donors. The method was immunoSEQ multiplex PCR; TCRdb's version includes in-frame clones alone and lacks a portion of them. The sample has 150,000 to 200,000 clones, roughly 82% seen once. Material: PBMCs. The receptor set was obtained from a woman aged 18-30 years in good health and CMV-seronegative. Both conserved end residues are part of each CDR3.

>TRBJ2-5|TRBV2
CASSLGRVETQYF
>TRBJ2-1|TRBV5-1
CASSLAEQFF
>TRBJ2-2|TRBV7-8
CASSLRYESGELFF
>TRBJ1-2|TRBV7-9
CASSSPPGGYTF
>TRBJ1-2|TRBV12-5
CASGQGYYGYTF
>TRBJ1-5|TRBV10-3
CAISEALRDSNQPQHF
>TRBJ2-5|TRBV6-6
CASRVSGATQETQYF
>TRBJ2-7|TRBV6-5
CASSLQGAYAYEQYF
>TRBJ1-1|TRBV11-2
CASSLELGAVAEAFF
>TRBJ2-1|TRBV6-6
CASKLSASSYNEQFF
>TRBJ2-3|TRBV15
CATSGGAGGFTDTQYF
>TRBJ2-1|TRBV15
CATSRDQGTISEQFF
>TRBJ2-7|TRBV6-5
CASGGQGTWGEQYF
>TRBJ1-1|TRBV5-1
CASSLAAMGGDEAFF
>TRBJ1-2|TRBV5-1
CASSLDRGYGYTF
>TRBJ1-6|TRBV6-1
CASSLDTPNSPLHF
>TRBJ2-1|TRBV5-1
CASSFQGTGLGNEQFF
>TRBJ1-1|TRBV29-1
CSVQKQSGQGFDSEAFF
>TRBJ2-3|TRBV19
CASSSWDRQASTDTQYF
>TRBJ1-1|TRBV5-4
CASSFTENTEAFF
>TRBJ2-1|TRBV5-6
CASSWLAGVLNEQFF
>TRBJ2-1|TRBV6-5
CASSRDRAYNEQFF
>TRBJ1-2|TRBV30
CAWNPPGGAYGYTF
>TRBJ2-5|TRBV6-1
CASNQPGGGQETQYF
>TRBJ2-7|TRBV29-1
CSVDQGGYGYEQYF
>TRBJ2-7|TRBV6-6
CASETAGEQYF
>TRBJ2-5|TRBV5-1
CASSPTGGFETQYF
>TRBJ2-3|TRBV29-1
CSAGLGRTDTQYF
>TRBJ2-1|TRBV9
CASSPWGQGDNEQFF
>TRBJ2-1|TRBV5-4
CASSLTGGPEQFF
>TRBJ1-1|TRBV5-1
CASSVGTGGTEAFF
>TRBJ1-2|TRBV2
CASSPDRGNYGYTF
>TRBJ2-6|TRBV5-4
CASSYGTSLGRFGANVLTF
>TRBJ2-7|TRBV18
CASSPVGTGGYEQYF
>TRBJ1-1|TRBV6-5
CASSLVQGPNTEAFF
>TRBJ1-1|TRBV9
CASSDDRLNTEAFF
>TRBJ2-4|TRBV2
CASRGLAKNIQYF
>TRBJ1-5|TRBV19
CASSKHQQGRGNQPQHF
>TRBJ2-5|TRBV27
CASRGIGQGKETQYF
>TRBJ2-7|TRBV6-6
CASTKTGFSHSYEQYF
>TRBJ2-7|TRBV7-8
CASSSRTVAYEQYF
>TRBJ1-6|TRBV7-9
CASSPTGGVDSPLHF
>TRBJ1-2|TRBV7-9
CASSLRDSPSSNYGYTF
>TRBJ1-2|TRBV7-6
CASSSQGLAGGANGYTF
>TRBJ1-1|TRBV5-1
CASTPWDRPHTEAFF
>TRBJ2-1|TRBV18
CASSPEQGLQFF